Listed below are T cell receptor beta chains from one sample, sequenced in a study of brain T cells in children with intractable seizures. Profiled with immunoSEQ multiplex PCR; TCRdb holds only in-frame clones, not every one. The sample comprises some 76,000 clones, about 93% of which are singletons, and under 2% rests with the top ten. The input for sequencing was peripheral blood, taken at surgery. The receptors derive from a boy under two years old with tuberous sclerosis and intractable seizures. Both conserved end residues are part of each CDR3. The order of the fields is D gene, CDR3 length, clone size, V gene, J gene, CDR3 DNA, CDR3 protein. The D gene is left open where the match is weak. Expanded clones are given a class, and other clones once, few, many or no size at all.

TRBD1	14	-	TRBV28	TRBJ1-1	TGTGCCAGCAGTTTAGGAGGGGGCCGCACTGAAGCTTTCTTT	CASSLGGGRTEAFF
TRBD2	18	once	TRBV4-1	TRBJ2-3	TGCGCCAGCAGCCCCGGGCTAGCGGGAGTTGGCGGCACAGATACGCAGTATTTT	CASSPGLAGVGGTDTQYF
TRBD2	12	-	TRBV3-1/TRBV3-2	TRBJ2-5	TGTGCCAGCAGCCGGACTAGAGCTACCCAGTACTTC	CASSRTRATQYF
-	12	-	TRBV19	TRBJ2-7	TGTGCCACCCAGGACAGCTCCTACGAGCAGTACTTC	CATQDSSYEQYF
-	18	-	TRBV28	TRBJ2-4	TGTGCCAGCAGTTTAAATTTTCGGATTGGGGTAGCCAAAAACATTCAGTACTTC	CASSLNFRIGVAKNIQYF
-	14	-	TRBV30	TRBJ1-5	TGTGCCTGGAGTGTTGGGAGCGGCAATCAGCCCCAGCATTTT	CAWSVGSGNQPQHF
TRBD2	15	-	TRBV2	TRBJ2-7	TGTGCCAGCAGTGAGTCGGGACTAGCCTCCTACGAGCAGTACTTC	CASSESGLASYEQYF
TRBD2	17	once	TRBV4-1	TRBJ2-5	TGCGCCAGCAGCGGAAGGGTTAGCGGGGGGCACCAAGAGACCCAGTACTTC	CASSGRVSGGHQETQYF
-	16	once	TRBV28	TRBJ1-3	TGTGCCAGCAGTTCGCCTGACAGGCCCTCTGGAAACACCATATATTTT	CASSSPDRPSGNTIYF
-	13	-	TRBV5-6	TRBJ2-5	TGTGCCAGCAGCCAGGCAGTCCAAGAGACCCAGTACTTC	CASSQAVQETQYF
-	16	-	TRBV7-9	TRBJ2-4	TGTGCCAGCAGCTCCTTTCCCGAGCCGAACAAAAACATTCAGTACTTC	CASSSFPEPNKNIQYF
-	13	-	TRBV12-3/TRBV12-4	TRBJ1-2	TGTGCCAGCAGTTTTGCGGGGTATTATGGCTACACCTTC	CASSFAGYYGYTF
-	12	-	TRBV10-3	TRBJ2-1	TGTGCCATCAGTGAGTTTCAGGTCGGACCGTTCTTC	CAISEFQVGPFF
-	12	few	TRBV12-3/TRBV12-4	TRBJ1-2	TGTGCCAGCAGGAGACATACCTATGGCTACACCTTC	CASRRHTYGYTF
-	15	-	TRBV11-1	TRBJ2-1	TGTGCCAGCCGAGAGGACTGGAGCTCCTACAATGAGCAGTTCTTC	CASREDWSSYNEQFF
-	17	-	TRBV3-1/TRBV3-2	TRBJ2-2	TGTGCCAGCAGCCATCGGGGGCAAAAGCCGAACACCGGGGAGCTGTTTTTT	CASSHRGQKPNTGELFF
-	14	-	TRBV6-4	TRBJ1-4	TGTGCCAGCAGTGATGGGGGCGGGAATGAAAAACTGTTTTTT	CASSDGGGNEKLFF
TRBD1	17	-	TRBV4-1	TRBJ1-1	TGCGCCAGCAGCCAAGATGAGGGGGCCCTCATGAACACTGAAGCTTTCTTT	CASSQDEGALMNTEAFF
TRBD1	14	-	TRBV25-1	TRBJ1-2	TGTGCCAGCAGTCCTGGGACAGGGGGCTATGGCTACACCTTC	CASSPGTGGYGYTF
-	14	-	TRBV9	TRBJ1-2	TGTGCCAGCACCCTGAGGCAGTCTCCTTCTGGCTACACCTTC	CASTLRQSPSGYTF
-	14	once	TRBV3-1/TRBV3-2	TRBJ2-1	TGTGCCAGCAGCCAAAGTCTAGTTCTTAGTGAGCAGTTCTTC	CASSQSLVLSEQFF
-	12	-	TRBV2	TRBJ1-1	TGTGCCAGCAGTACACCTAGGACTGAAGCTTTCTTT	CASSTPRTEAFF
-	16	-	TRBV6-6	TRBJ2-6	TGTGCCAGCAGTTACTTGTCCAGCTCTGGGGCCAACGTCCTGACTTTC	CASSYLSSSGANVLTF
TRBD1	12	-	TRBV27	TRBJ1-4	TGTGCCAGCAGTTACCCACAGGGGGAACTGTTTTTT	CASSYPQGELFF
TRBD2	13	-	TRBV5-5	TRBJ2-1	TGTGCCAGCAACTTAGCGGGGGTCAATGAGCAGTTCTTC	CASNLAGVNEQFF
-	12	-	TRBV19	TRBJ1-1	TGTGCCAGTAGTACAGGGCACACTGAAGCTTTCTTT	CASSTGHTEAFF
TRBD1	17	-	TRBV18	TRBJ1-1	TGTGCCAGCTCACCACCGGGACGGGGGCCAGGGGGCACTGAAGCTTTCTTT	CASSPPGRGPGGTEAFF
TRBD1	14	-	TRBV5-4	TRBJ1-5	TGTGCCAGCAGCCGTGAGGGACAGGGCCAGCCCCAGCATTTT	CASSREGQGQPQHF
TRBD2	16	-	TRBV6-5	TRBJ2-4	TGTGCCAGCAGTTACTCGGCGGGACTAGCGGAAGACATTCAGTACTTC	CASSYSAGLAEDIQYF
TRBD2	13	-	TRBV4-1	TRBJ2-5	TGCGCCAGCAGCGCGGGGGGGCCCGAGACCCAGTACTTC	CASSAGGPETQYF
TRBD1	15	-	TRBV7-9	TRBJ1-3	TGTGCCAGCAGCATAGACAGGGGCTCTGGAAACACCATATATTTT	CASSIDRGSGNTIYF
TRBD2	16	-	TRBV5-6	TRBJ2-2	TGTGCCAGCACCGGACTAGCGGGAGGGAACACCGGGGAGCTGTTTTTT	CASTGLAGGNTGELFF
TRBD2	17	-	TRBV19	TRBJ2-5	TGTGCCAGTAGTTCGGGGACGAGCGGGGGCCTCCCTGGGACCCAGTACTTC	CASSSGTSGGLPGTQYF
-	16	-	TRBV24-1	TRBJ2-5	TGTGCCACCAGTGATTCGAGGTATGACTTTAAAGAGACCCAGTACTTC	CATSDSRYDFKETQYF
-	17	-	TRBV24-1	TRBJ2-3	TGTGCCACCAGTGATGTCGCTAGTCCAGGTGGGACAGATACGCAGTATTTT	CATSDVASPGGTDTQYF
-	14	-	TRBV7-9	TRBJ2-7	TGTGCCAGCAGCTTAAGGGTTAGACTCTACGAGCAGTACTTC	CASSLRVRLYEQYF
-	15	-	TRBV5-6	TRBJ1-6	TGTGCCAGCAGCTTGGTGCACAGGGCTAATTCACCCCTCCACTTT	CASSLVHRANSPLHF
-	13	-	TRBV7-8	TRBJ1-1	TGTGCCAGCAGCTCTGACATTGTTTGGGAAGCTTTCTTT	CASSSDIVWEAFF
-	13	-	TRBV12-3/TRBV12-4	TRBJ1-2	TGTGCGACCCGGGCCTCTGAAAATTATGGCTACACCTTC	CATRASENYGYTF
-	16	-	TRBV3-1/TRBV3-2	TRBJ2-1	TGTGCCAGCAGCCGCCTTGGGGGGGCGGTGTACAATGAGCAGTTCTTC	CASSRLGGAVYNEQFF
TRBD1	19	-	TRBV3-1/TRBV3-2	TRBJ2-4	TGTGCCAGCAGCCAACTACGGCAGGGACAGATGTTAGCCAAAAACATTCAGTACTTC	CASSQLRQGQMLAKNIQYF
TRBD2	17	-	TRBV29-1	TRBJ2-1	TGCAGCGTTGAAGATCTAGGGAGGGGACTAGCGGGAAATGAGCAGTTCTTC	CSVEDLGRGLAGNEQFF